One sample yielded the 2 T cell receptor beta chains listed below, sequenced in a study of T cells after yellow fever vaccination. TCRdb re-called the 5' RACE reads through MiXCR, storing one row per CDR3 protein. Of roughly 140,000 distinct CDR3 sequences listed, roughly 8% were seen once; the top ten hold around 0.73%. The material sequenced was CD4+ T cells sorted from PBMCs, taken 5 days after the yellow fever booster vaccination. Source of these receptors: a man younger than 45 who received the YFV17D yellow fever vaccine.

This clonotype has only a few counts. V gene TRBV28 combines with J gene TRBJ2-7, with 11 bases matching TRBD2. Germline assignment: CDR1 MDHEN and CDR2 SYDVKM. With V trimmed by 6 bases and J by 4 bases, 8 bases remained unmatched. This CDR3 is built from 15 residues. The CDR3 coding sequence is TGTGCCAGCAGATCTTGGACTAGCGGGCGGTACGAGCAGTACTTC. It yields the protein CASRSWTSGRYEQYF.

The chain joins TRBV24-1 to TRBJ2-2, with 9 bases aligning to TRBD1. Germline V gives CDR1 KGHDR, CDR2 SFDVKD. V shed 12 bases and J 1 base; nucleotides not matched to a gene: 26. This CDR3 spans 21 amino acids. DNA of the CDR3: TGTGCCGCCTGTGATCCAAAAGTCCGGGACAGGGTTGTTTTGAACACCGGGGAGCTGTTTTTT. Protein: CAACDPKVRDRVVLNTGELFF.